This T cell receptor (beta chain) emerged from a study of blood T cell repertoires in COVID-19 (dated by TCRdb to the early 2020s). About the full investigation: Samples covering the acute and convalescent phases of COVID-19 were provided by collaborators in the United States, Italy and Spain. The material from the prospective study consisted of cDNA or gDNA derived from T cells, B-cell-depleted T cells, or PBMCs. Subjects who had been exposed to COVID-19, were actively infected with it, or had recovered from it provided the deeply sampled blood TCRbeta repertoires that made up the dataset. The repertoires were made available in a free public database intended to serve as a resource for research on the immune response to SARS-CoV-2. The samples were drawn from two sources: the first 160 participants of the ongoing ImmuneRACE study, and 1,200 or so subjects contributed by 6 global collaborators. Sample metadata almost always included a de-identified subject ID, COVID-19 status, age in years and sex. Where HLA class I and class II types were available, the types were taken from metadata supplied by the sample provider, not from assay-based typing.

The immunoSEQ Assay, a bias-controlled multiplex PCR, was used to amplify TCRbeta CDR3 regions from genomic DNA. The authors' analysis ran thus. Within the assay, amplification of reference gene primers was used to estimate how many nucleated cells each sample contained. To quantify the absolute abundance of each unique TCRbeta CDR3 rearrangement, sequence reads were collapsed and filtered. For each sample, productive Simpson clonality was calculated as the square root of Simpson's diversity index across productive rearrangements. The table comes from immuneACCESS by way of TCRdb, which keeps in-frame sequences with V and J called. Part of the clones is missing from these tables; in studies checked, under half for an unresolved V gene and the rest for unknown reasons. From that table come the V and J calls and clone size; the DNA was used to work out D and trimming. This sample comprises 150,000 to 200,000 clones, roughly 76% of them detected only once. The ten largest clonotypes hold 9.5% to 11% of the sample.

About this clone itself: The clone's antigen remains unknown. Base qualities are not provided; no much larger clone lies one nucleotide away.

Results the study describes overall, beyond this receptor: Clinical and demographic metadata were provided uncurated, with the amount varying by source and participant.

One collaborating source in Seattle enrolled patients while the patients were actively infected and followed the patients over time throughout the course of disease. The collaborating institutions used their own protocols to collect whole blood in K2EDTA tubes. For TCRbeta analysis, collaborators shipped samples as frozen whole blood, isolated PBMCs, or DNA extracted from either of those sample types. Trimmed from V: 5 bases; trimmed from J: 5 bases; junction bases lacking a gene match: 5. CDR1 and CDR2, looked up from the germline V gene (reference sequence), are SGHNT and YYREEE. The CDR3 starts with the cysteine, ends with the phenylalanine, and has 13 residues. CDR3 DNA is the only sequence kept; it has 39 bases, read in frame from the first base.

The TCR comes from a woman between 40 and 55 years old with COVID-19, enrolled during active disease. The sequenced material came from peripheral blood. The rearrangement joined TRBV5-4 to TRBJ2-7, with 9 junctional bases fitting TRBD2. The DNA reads TGTGCCAGCAGTCTAGCGGGGCGCGACGAGCAGTACTTC. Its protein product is CASSLAGRDEQYF.